This entry is about one T cell receptor (beta chain). The germline V gene has CDR1 SGHAT and CDR2 FQNNGV. CDR3 length equals 18 residues. V shed 0 bases, J shed 6 bases, and the junction held 11 bases outside the gene matches. This sample was taken from a study of T-cell memory formation after mild COVID-19. Employing constant-segment primers, 5'RACE generated TCR alpha and TCR beta cDNA libraries bearing sample barcodes and UMIs. TCRdb fed the 5' RACE reads into MiXCR, producing one record per CDR3 protein. The sample lists a few hundred thousand distinct CDR3 sequences; around 16% were seen once. J is TRBJ2-3 and V is TRBV11-2; 11 positions match TRBD2. The receptor was isolated from a man between 18 and 29 years old who had mild COVID-19 (a few samples of this study predate the infection). Cell type and time point are not known. Sequencing was carried out using PBMCs or a T cell subset sorted from them (not recorded which). CDR3 sequence (DNA): TGTGCCAGCAGCTTAGATTTCCTAGCGGGGGGTATTAGGGATACGCAGTATTTT. As protein: CASSLDFLAGGIRDTQYF.